This T cell receptor beta chain was captured in a study of technical replicates of blood from a handful of donors. Germline loops: CDR1 SGDLS, CDR2 YYNGEE. The CDR3 loop spans 17 amino acids. The V gene lost 0 bases and the J gene lost 0 bases, with 14 bases spanning the gap. The protocol was immunoSEQ multiplex PCR, while the TCRdb copy is restricted to in-frame clones and leaves out a portion. The sample consists of 60,000 to 70,000 clones, around 88% of them appearing once. This clonotype was sampled from a human donor in good health. Some clones in this sample may be carry-over from other donors' samples. The chain combines TRBV9 with TRBJ2-3; D possibly corresponds to TRBD2 (6 bases). Sequenced material: PBMCs. The DNA of the CDR3 is TGTGCCAGCAGCGTAGCTCAGTCCGGAGGGAGCACAGATACGCAGTATTTT. This gives the protein CASSVAQSGGSTDTQYF. Combining the CDR3 with reference TRBV9 and TRBJ2-3 gives the whole variable domain DSGVTQTPKHLITATGQRVTLRCSPRSGDLSVYWYQQSLDQGLQFLIQYYNGEERAKGNILERFSAQQFPDLHSELNLSSLELGDSALYFCASSVAQSGGSTDTQYFGPGTRLTVL.